This T cell receptor (beta chain) stems from a study of CD8+ T cells in alopecia areata. Study information: Twice a day, 5 to 10 mg of oral tofacitinib was administered to treated patients.

RNA extraction and reverse transcription yielded cDNA as sequencing template. TCRdb keeps only in-frame clones here, not all; method: immunoSEQ multiplex PCR. The data show roughly 130,000 clones, approximately 58% seen once. Germline CDR1 SGHRS, CDR2 YFSETQ. This CDR3 is built from 13 residues. The germline V and J ends were trimmed by 3 bases and 7 bases, with 13 bases remaining between them. Study conclusions and caveats: For lesional scalp, especially alopecia totalis/universalis, clonality was higher than in normal scalp.

Researchers picked out CD4+ and CD8+ T cells from PBMCs by sorting. To note about this clone: No antigen is known for it.

This TCR was recovered from a human donor with alopecia areata. Sequenced material: CD4+ T cells sorted from blood, taken at week 0. This chain uses TRBV5-1 with TRBJ1-2; the D gene is possibly TRBD1 (5 bases). The CDR3 nucleotides read TGCGCCAGCAGCTCCCTTAATGACAGTGGCTACACCTTC. Protein: CASSSLNDSGYTF.